This T cell receptor beta chain was identified during a study of CXCR3-negative and CXCR3-positive naive CD8 T cells (dated by TCRdb to about 2019). In terms of the full investigation: In total, about 150 million TRB reads were obtained, corresponding to roughly 1.5 +/- 0.3 million reads per library. Diversity and physicochemical repertoire analyses were performed on about a dozen donors pooled from two independent experiments. The TRBV-TRBJ cluster analysis covered naive subsets from 5 donors and memory cells from 3 donors.

The germline V gene supplies CDR1 MDHEN and CDR2 SYDVKM. The CDR3 sequence holds 13 residues, the cysteine and phenylalanine included. This entry has no DNA. A remark on this clonotype: The clone's antigen remains unknown.

These reads were obtained on a NextSeq 550. The Human TCR Profiling Kit (MiLaboratory) was used to prepare UMI-labeled 5' RACE TRB cDNA libraries. The full amount of extracted RNA was used for cDNA synthesis, and the full amount of resulting cDNA was used for PCR amplification. Libraries were prepared in parallel using an identical number of PCR cycles. Per the source publication's procedure: MIGEC and MiXCR extracted about 50,000 +/- 10,000 unique UMI-labeled TRB cDNA molecules per library, requiring at least two reads per UMI. On average, approximately 40,000 +/- 10,000 functional in-frame TRB CDR3 nucleotide clonotypes lacking stop codons were found per library. Diversity metrics, including normalized Shannon-Wiener and Chao1, were computed in VDJtools after downsampling to 5000 UMI-labeled TRB molecules per sample. For the central five CDR3 residues, VDJtools calculated physicochemical properties weighted by clonotype size, namely interaction energy, strength, volume and Kidera factor 4. TCRdb reprocessed the reads; each CDR3 protein sequence makes one entry, and DNA is unavailable. These V and J calls originate from TCRdb's pipeline instead of the authors' own analysis. This sample's clone table shows more than 65,000 distinct CDR3 sequences. Roughly 1.5% of the sample is taken by the ten largest.

Each CD8+ T cell subset was flow-sorted in triplicate, and 300,000 or so cells per subset were placed directly into RLT lysis buffer. To exclude memory contaminants, naive CD8+ T cells were stringently defined as CD45RO-CCR7+CD27+CD95-. Peripheral blood mononuclear cells were isolated from buffy coats by standard density gradient centrifugation. A FACSAria III was used to flow-sort naive CXCR3-negative and CXCR3-positive CD8+ T cells. An RNeasy Mini Kit was used to extract total RNA from the sorted cells. Results the study describes overall, beyond this receptor: CXCR3 expression partially decreased after cryopreservation, so most assays used freshly isolated PBMCs. Compared with CXCR3-negative naive cells, CXCR3-positive naive cells had TRB CDR3s with higher hydrophobicity (lower Kidera factor 4), lower energy, and higher strength and volume indices. Because surface CD5, which is linked to self-reactivity in mice, was comparable between the naive subsets, TCR interaction strength was also inferred from the physicochemical properties of TRB CDR3s. Comparably high repertoire diversity was found in both naive subsets, whereas much lower repertoire diversity was found in memory CD8+ T cells. TRBV-TRBJ usage was similar between naive CXCR3-negative and CXCR3-positive cells from the same donor, while memory cells showed distinct patterns.

This TCR was recovered from a human donor in good health. Some clones in this sample may be carry-over from other donors' samples. Material for sequencing was naive CXCR3- CD8+ T cells from blood. The cell subset or site label of this sample denotes: CD45RO-CCR7+CD27+CD95- naive CD8+ T cells lacking CXCR3 (TNR3-). In this chain, TRBV28 is recombined with TRBJ2-5. The CDR3 region reads CASSRRGQETQYF.